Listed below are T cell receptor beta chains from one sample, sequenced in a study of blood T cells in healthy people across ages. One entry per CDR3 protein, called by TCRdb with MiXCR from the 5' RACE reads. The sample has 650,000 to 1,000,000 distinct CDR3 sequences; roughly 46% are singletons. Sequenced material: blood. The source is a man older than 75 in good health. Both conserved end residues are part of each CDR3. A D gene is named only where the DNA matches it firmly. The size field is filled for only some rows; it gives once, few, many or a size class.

CASSPPPDSSLLYGYTF,TGTGCCAGCAGCCCACCACCGGACAGCTCACTTCTCTATGGCTACACCTTC,NA,few,TRBV13,TRBJ1-2
CASSSTPGIYEQYF,TGTGCCAGCAGCTCAACCCCCGGGATTTACGAGCAGTACTTC,NA,many,TRBV7-2,TRBJ2-7
CSASREEAEQYF,TGCAGTGCTAGCCGGGAGGAAGCCGAGCAGTACTTC,TRBD2,NA,TRBV20-1,TRBJ2-7
CASSSAGESPLHF,TGTGCCAGCAGCTCGGCGGGGGAATCACCCCTCCACTTT,NA,few,TRBV7-9,TRBJ1-6
CSARDGAGGPLYNEQFF,TGCAGTGCTAGAGATGGGGCGGGAGGGCCGCTGTACAATGAGCAGTTCTTC,TRBD2,few,TRBV20-1,TRBJ2-1
CASSPTGMGETQYF,TGTGCCAGCAGTCCGACAGGGATGGGTGAGACCCAGTACTTC,TRBD1,NA,TRBV12-3/TRBV12-4,TRBJ2-5
CSAKSDSYEQYF,TGCAGTGCTAAGTCGGACTCCTACGAGCAGTACTTC,NA,few,TRBV20-1,TRBJ2-7
CASSPRLAGGPGNGQFF,TGTGCCAGCTCACCACGTCTGGCGGGAGGGCCGGGCAATGGGCAGTTCTTC,TRBD2,NA,TRBV18,TRBJ2-1
CASSSDSNLETQYF,TGTGCCAGCAGCTCGGACAGCAACTTAGAGACCCAGTACTTC,NA,few,TRBV7-2,TRBJ2-5
CASSVNSAGGLYEQYF,TGTGCCAGCTCAGTCAACTCAGCGGGAGGACTGTACGAGCAGTACTTC,TRBD2,NA,TRBV18,TRBJ2-7
CSARDPQLGIQYF,TGCAGTGCTAGGGACCCCCAGTTGGGCATTCAGTACTTC,NA,NA,TRBV20-1,TRBJ2-4
CASSEGPAGENQETQYF,TGTGCCAGCAGTGAAGGCCCAGCGGGAGAGAACCAAGAGACCCAGTACTTC,TRBD2,few,TRBV2,TRBJ2-5
CAISERDGTSRDEQFF,TGTGCCATCAGTGAGCGAGACGGGACTAGCAGGGATGAGCAGTTCTTC,TRBD2,few,TRBV10-3,TRBJ2-1
CSARTSGPYNEQYF,TGCAGTGCGCGGACTAGCGGACCTTACAATGAGCAGTACTTC,TRBD2,few,TRBV20-1,TRBJ2-7
CASSLSLSTDTQYF,TGTGCCAGCAGTTTATCTCTAAGCACAGATACGCAGTATTTT,NA,many,TRBV27,TRBJ2-3
CASSLRQGETQYF,TGTGCCAGCAGCTTACGACAAGGAGAGACCCAGTACTTC,NA,NA,TRBV7-9,TRBJ2-5
CASSLFGGRSSYEQYF,TGTGCCAGCAGCTTATTCGGCGGGAGGAGCTCCTACGAGCAGTACTTC,TRBD2,NA,TRBV7-2,TRBJ2-7
CSARQGGSQPQHF,TGCAGTGCTAGACAGGGGGGGAGTCAGCCCCAGCATTTT,TRBD1,NA,TRBV20-1,TRBJ1-5
CASRTAGVYNEQFF,TGTGCCAGTAGGACTGCAGGGGTCTACAATGAGCAGTTCTTC,NA,NA,TRBV19,TRBJ2-1
CASSLKGPNTEAFF,TGTGCCAGCAGCTTGAAGGGACCGAACACTGAAGCTTTCTTT,NA,NA,TRBV5-5,TRBJ1-1
CAISALAGEGEQYF,TGTGCCATCAGTGCGTTGGCGGGAGAGGGGGAGCAGTACTTC,TRBD2,NA,TRBV6-5,TRBJ2-7
CASSWKSSGEQYF,TGCGCCAGCAGCTGGAAATCGAGCGGCGAGCAGTACTTC,NA,NA,TRBV5-1,TRBJ2-7
CASSVVPFIAGGGEQYF,TGTGCCAGCAGCGTAGTCCCGTTTATAGCGGGAGGGGGGGAGCAGTACTTC,TRBD2,NA,TRBV9,TRBJ2-5
CASSPGGSGASTDTQYF,TGTGCCAGCAGTCCGGGGGGGAGCGGGGCTAGCACAGATACGCAGTATTTT,TRBD2,NA,TRBV28,TRBJ2-3
CASSQDGWGMWSYNEQFF,TGTGCCAGCAGCCAAGACGGCTGGGGTATGTGGTCCTACAATGAGCAGTTCTTC,NA,NA,TRBV3-1,TRBJ2-1
CASSFSQVYGYTF,TGTGCCAGCAGTTTCAGCCAGGTCTATGGCTACACCTTC,NA,NA,TRBV12-3/TRBV12-4,TRBJ1-2
CAITPGDAYEQYF,TGTGCCATCACGCCGGGGGATGCCTACGAGCAGTACTTC,NA,few,TRBV10-3,TRBJ2-7
CASSVDTTWDEQFF,TGTGCCAGCAGTGTTGATACGACGTGGGATGAGCAGTTCTTC,NA,NA,TRBV27,TRBJ2-1
CASSESYANEKLFF,TGTGCCAGCAGTGAGAGTTATGCTAATGAAAAACTGTTTTTT,NA,NA,TRBV6-1,TRBJ1-4
CASSEPGLVTLEQYF,TGTGCCAGCAGTGAGCCGGGTCTAGTGACTCTGGAGCAGTACTTC,NA,NA,TRBV6-6,TRBJ2-5
CASIPSHTGELFF,TGTGCCAGCATTCCGTCGCACACCGGGGAGCTGTTTTTT,NA,NA,TRBV6-6,TRBJ2-2
CASSLGDSMYNEQFF,TGCGCCAGCAGCTTGGGGGACAGTATGTACAATGAGCAGTTCTTC,TRBD1,NA,TRBV5-1,TRBJ2-1
CSAKLRGGTGDNEQFF,TGCAGTGCCAAACTGCGGGGGGGGACAGGGGACAATGAGCAGTTCTTC,NA,many,TRBV20-1,TRBJ2-1
CASNDIPGPSRETQYF,TGTGCCAGCAACGACATCCCCGGGCCCTCGCGTGAGACCCAGTACTTC,NA,NA,TRBV5-4,TRBJ2-5